This T cell receptor (beta chain) is from a study of cytomegalovirus exposure and HLA in healthy donors. The PCR used 60 Vbeta and 13 Jbeta primers. Data came from immunoSEQ multiplex PCR; TCRdb stores just in-frame clones and leaves some out. The data contain fewer than 150,000 clones, approximately 80% of them singletons. Study-wide points: The analysis excluded some indistinguishable V segments, including TRBV6-2 and TRBV6-3. A likely sequencing artifact accounted for one observed cluster of highly shared sequence variants. A later analysis reportedly found fewer N-insertions in an Asian-associated ancestry cluster than the approximately 670-donor mean.

Turning to this clone: No antigen is known for it.

The V gene end was trimmed by 2 bases and the J gene end by 7 bases; junction bases not matched to a gene: 9. Germline V gives CDR1 KGHSH, CDR2 LQKENI. The CDR3 covers 15 residues. The V call is TRBV18, the J call TRBJ2-5, with 8 bases identical to TRBD1. Sample: PBMCs. This TCR was sampled from a young man in good health and CMV-seronegative. CDR3 nucleotides: TGTGCCAGCTCACCAAACCGGGACAGGTTTGGGACCCAGTACTTC. This encodes CASSPNRDRFGTQYF.